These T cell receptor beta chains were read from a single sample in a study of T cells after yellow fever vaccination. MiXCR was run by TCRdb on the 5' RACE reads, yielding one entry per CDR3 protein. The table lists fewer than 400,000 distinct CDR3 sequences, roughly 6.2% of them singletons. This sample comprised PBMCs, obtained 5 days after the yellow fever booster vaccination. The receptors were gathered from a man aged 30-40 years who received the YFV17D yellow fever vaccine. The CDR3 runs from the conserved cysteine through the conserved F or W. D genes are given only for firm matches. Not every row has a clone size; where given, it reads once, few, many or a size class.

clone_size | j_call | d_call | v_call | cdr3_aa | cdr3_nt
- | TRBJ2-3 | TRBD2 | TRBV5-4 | CASSTRLAGVDTQYF | TGTGCCAGCAGCACCCGACTAGCGGGAGTGGATACGCAGTATTTT
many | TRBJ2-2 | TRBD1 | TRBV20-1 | CSASKPPGQGYTGELFF | TGCAGTGCTTCTAAACCCCCGGGACAGGGTTACACCGGGGAGCTGTTTTTT
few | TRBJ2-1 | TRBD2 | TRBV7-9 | CASSWTSGNYNEQFF | TGTGCCAGCAGCTGGACTAGCGGGAACTACAATGAGCAGTTCTTC
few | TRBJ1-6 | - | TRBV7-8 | CASRGQGGSPLHF | TGTGCCAGCCGGGGGCAGGGAGGTTCACCCCTCCACTTT
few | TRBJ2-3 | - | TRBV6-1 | CASSRHPSGEDTQYF | TGTGCCAGCAGTCGACACCCGTCCGGCGAAGATACGCAGTATTTT
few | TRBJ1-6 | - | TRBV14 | CASSRPGLDSPLHF | TGTGCCAGCAGCCGACCAGGCTTGGATTCACCCCTCCACTTT
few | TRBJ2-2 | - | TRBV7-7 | CASSFSSRNTGELFF | TGTGCTAGCAGCTTCAGCAGTCGGAACACCGGGGAGCTGTTTTTT
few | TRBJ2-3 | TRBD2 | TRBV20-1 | CSARGKTSGSKGMSTQLDTQYF | TGCAGTGCTAGAGGGAAAACTAGCGGGAGTAAGGGAATGAGCACCCAATTAGATACGCAGTATTTT
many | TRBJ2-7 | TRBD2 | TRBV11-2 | CASSLDAGGLFYEQYF | TGTGCCAGCAGCTTAGACGCGGGAGGACTTTTCTACGAGCAGTACTTC
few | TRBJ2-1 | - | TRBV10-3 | CAISGGSGSYNEQFF | TGTGCCATCAGTGGGGGGTCCGGCTCCTACAATGAGCAGTTCTTC
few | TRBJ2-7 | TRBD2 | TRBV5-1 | CASSSGLAGVGEQYF | TGCGCCAGCAGCTCGGGACTAGCGGGAGTAGGCGAGCAGTACTTC
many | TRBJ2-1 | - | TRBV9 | CASSVGGGHNEQFF | TGTGCCAGCAGCGTAGGGGGAGGTCACAATGAGCAGTTCTTC
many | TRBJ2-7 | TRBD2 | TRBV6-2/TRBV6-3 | CASSYSTSAYEQYF | TGTGCCAGCAGTTACTCGACTAGCGCCTACGAGCAGTACTTC
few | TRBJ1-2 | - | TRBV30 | CAWSQTPGYGYTF | TGTGCCTGGAGTCAGACACCTGGCTATGGCTACACCTTC
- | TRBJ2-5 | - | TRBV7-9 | CASSSPPPETQYF | TGTGCCAGCAGCTCCCCCCCCCCGGAGACCCAGTACTTC
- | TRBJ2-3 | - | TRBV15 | CATSLGRLLGGTDTQYF | TGTGCCACCAGCCTCGGGCGCCTGCTAGGGGGCACAGATACGCAGTATTTT
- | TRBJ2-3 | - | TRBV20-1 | CSARGVKGRLNTDTQYF | TGCAGTGCTAGAGGTGTCAAGGGAAGGCTTAACACAGATACGCAGTATTTT
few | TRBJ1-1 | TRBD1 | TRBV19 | CASSNQGGTEAFF | TGTGCCAGTAGTAACCAGGGGGGGACTGAAGCTTTCTTT
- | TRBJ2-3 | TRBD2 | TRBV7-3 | CASSLRTSGSGTDTQYF | TGTGCCAGCAGCTTAAGGACTAGCGGGAGTGGCACAGATACGCAGTATTTT
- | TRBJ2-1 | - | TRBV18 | CASSETEDYNEQFF | TGTGCCAGCTCAGAAACAGAGGACTACAATGAGCAGTTCTTC
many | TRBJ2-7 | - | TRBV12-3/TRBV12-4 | CASSFRAAPDYEQYF | TGTGCCAGCAGTTTCCGGGCGGCCCCTGACTACGAGCAGTACTTC
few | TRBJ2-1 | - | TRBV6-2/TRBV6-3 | CASSGFSSYNEQFF | TGTGCCAGCTCGGGGTTCAGCTCCTACAATGAGCAGTTCTTC
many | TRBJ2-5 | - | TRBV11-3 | CASSFATGLVAETQYF | TGTGCCAGCAGCTTCGCCACAGGGTTGGTGGCGGAGACCCAGTACTTC
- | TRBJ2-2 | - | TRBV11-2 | CASSETDSNTGELFF | TGTGCCAGCAGTGAGACGGATTCGAACACCGGGGAGCTGTTTTTT
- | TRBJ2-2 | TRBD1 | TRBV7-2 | CASSGRQGTDTGELFF | TGTGCCAGCAGCGGACGACAGGGGACGGACACCGGGGAGCTGTTTTTT
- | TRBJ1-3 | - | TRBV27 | CASSSAGPSSGNTIYF | TGTGCCAGCAGTTCTGCGGGGCCGAGCTCTGGAAACACCATATATTTT
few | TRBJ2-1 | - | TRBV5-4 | CASSLWGTINNEQFF | TGTGCCAGCAGCTTGTGGGGGACAATAAACAATGAGCAGTTCTTC
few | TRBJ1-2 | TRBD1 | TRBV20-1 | CSASPPGQGSVRGYTF | TGCAGTGCTAGTCCTCCGGGACAGGGAAGTGTTCGAGGCTACACCTTC
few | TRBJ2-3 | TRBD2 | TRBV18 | CASHLYSGGEDTQYF | TGTGCCAGTCATCTGTACTCGGGAGGGGAAGATACGCAGTATTTT
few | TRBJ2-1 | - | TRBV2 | CASSEWQPEQFF | TGTGCCAGCAGTGAGTGGCAGCCTGAGCAGTTCTTC
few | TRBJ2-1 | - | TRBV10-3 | CAITQRDMGFEQFF | TGTGCCATCACCCAGAGGGACATGGGGTTTGAGCAGTTCTTC
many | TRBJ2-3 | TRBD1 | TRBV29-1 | CSARRDRSTDTQYF | TGCAGCGCCCGCCGGGACAGAAGCACAGATACGCAGTATTTT
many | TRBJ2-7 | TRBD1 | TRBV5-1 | CASSLRDRGWNSYEQYF | TGCGCCAGCAGCCTCCGGGACAGGGGGTGGAACTCCTACGAGCAGTACTTC
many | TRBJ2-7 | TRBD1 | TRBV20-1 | CSVRTGSSYEQYF | TGCAGTGTCCGGACAGGTAGCTCCTACGAGCAGTACTTC